This T cell receptor beta chain was sequenced during a study of cytomegalovirus exposure and HLA in healthy donors. Study conclusions and caveats: For TCR beta chains, V- and J-gene trimming was later linked to a missense DCLRE1C variant. The classifier was said to identify cytomegalovirus status with high specificity and sensitivity. Previous analysis showed most TCR beta V segments were productive about 87% or about 30% of the time.

Donors likely had unrecorded immune exposures despite being nominally healthy when sampled. Germline values: CDR1 SGHVS, CDR2 FNYEAQ. The CDR3 sequence is 14 residues long. The V gene end was trimmed by 5 bases and the J gene end by 5 bases; junction bases not matched to a gene: 8. PCR used 60 Vbeta primers and 13 Jbeta primers. Clones were sequenced by immunoSEQ multiplex PCR, and TCRdb holds only the in-frame ones, with some missing. The sample has 100,000 to 150,000 clones; around three quarters are singletons. This clone was seen a few times. Its antigen is unidentified. Input material: PBMCs. The V and J genes are TRBV7-6 and TRBJ2-5; 7 bases match TRBD2. The receptor's source is a man aged 50 or older in good health and CMV-seropositive. The CDR3 DNA reads as TGTGCCAGCAGCCACCGACTAGCAGGGGAGACCCAGTACTTC. Translating gives CASSHRLAGETQYF.